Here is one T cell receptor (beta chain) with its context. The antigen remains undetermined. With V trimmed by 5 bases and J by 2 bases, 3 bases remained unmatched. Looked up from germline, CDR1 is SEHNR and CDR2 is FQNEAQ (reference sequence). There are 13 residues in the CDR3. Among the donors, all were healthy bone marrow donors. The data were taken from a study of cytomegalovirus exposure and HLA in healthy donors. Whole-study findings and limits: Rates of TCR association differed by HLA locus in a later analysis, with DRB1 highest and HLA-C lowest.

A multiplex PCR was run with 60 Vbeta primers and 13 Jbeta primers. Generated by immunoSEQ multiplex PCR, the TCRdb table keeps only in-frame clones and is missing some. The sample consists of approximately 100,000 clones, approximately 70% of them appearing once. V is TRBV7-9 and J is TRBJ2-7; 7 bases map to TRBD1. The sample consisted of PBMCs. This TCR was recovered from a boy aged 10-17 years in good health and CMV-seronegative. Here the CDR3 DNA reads TGTGCCAGCAGCAGGGACAGTCCCTACGAGCAGTACTTC. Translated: CASSRDSPYEQYF.